The 20 T cell receptor beta chains given below trace back to one sample, sequenced in a study of brain metastases from non-small cell lung cancer. Assay: immunoSEQ multiplex PCR; the TCRdb copy retains only in-frame clones and omits some. The sample lists 14,000 to 15,000 clones; about 83% were seen once. The material sequenced was primary lung tumor tissue. These receptors all stem from a donor over 35 with non-small cell lung cancer.

The count of this clone is one. The genes are TRBV2 and TRBJ2-7; D remains ambiguous. The CDR3 has 15 amino acids. Germline CDR1 is SNHLY and CDR2 is FYNNEI. The V end was cut by 2 bases, the J end by 3 bases, with 14 bases between. The chain's CDR3 is CASSEYPALNYEQYF. CDR3 coding DNA: TGTGCCAGCAGTGAATACCCAGCTCTGAACTACGAGCAGTACTTC.

This chain links TRBV7-9 with TRBJ1-3; unclear D gene. The CDR3 spans 11 residues. Trimming left V 5 bases short and J 4 bases short, with 3 bases between. Germline V gives CDR1 SEHNR, CDR2 FQNEAQ (reference sequence). The CDR3 here is CASSPGNTIYF. The CDR3, as DNA: TGTGCCAGCAGCCCCGGAAACACCATATATTTT.

This chain links TRBV5-4 with TRBJ1-1; D not resolved. V dropped 1 base and J dropped 1 base, with 8 bases sitting between them. This CDR3 contains 14 residues. Germline V gene lookup returns CDR1 SGHNT and CDR2 YYREEE (reference sequence). DNA for the CDR3: TGTGCCAGCAGCTTGCCTACAGCGAACACTGAAGCTTTCTTT. Translated: CASSLPTANTEAFF.

The chain recombines TRBV5-1 with TRBJ2-6; D unresolved. The CDR3 runs 14 residues. Germline CDR1 is SGHRS and CDR2 is YFSETQ. Trimming took off 4 bases at V and 6 bases at J, with 11 bases between the two ends. The CDR3: CASSPLFQANVLTF. In DNA, the CDR3 is TGCGCCAGCAGCCCCCTTTTTCAGGCCAACGTCCTGACTTTC.

This rearrangement joins TRBV19 to TRBJ1-1; unclear D gene. Germline values: CDR1 LNHDA, CDR2 SQIVND (reference sequence). The length of the CDR3 is 14 residues. V was pared by 5 bases and J by 2 bases, with 12 bases between. DNA for the CDR3: TGTGCCAGTAGTGCCTATACAGATAACACTGAAGCTTTCTTT. Amino acids: CASSAYTDNTEAFF. The full variable domain, completed using reference TRBV19 and TRBJ1-1, is DGGITQSPKYLFRKEGQNVTLSCEQNLNHDAMYWYRQDPGQGLRLIYYSQIVNDFQKGDIAEGYSVSREKKESFPLTVTSAQKNPTAFYLCASSAYTDNTEAFFGQGTRLTVV.

This rearrangement joins TRBV7-6 to TRBJ1-2; 10 bases match TRBD1. The CDR3 loop spans 15 amino acids. J lost 4 bases, V lost 5 bases, and 7 bases had no gene match. The germline V gene encodes CDR1 SGHVS and CDR2 FNYEAQ. This CDR3 reads CASSLTGTGAYGYTF. In nucleotides, the CDR3 is TGTGCCAGCAGCCTCACCGGGACAGGGGCCTATGGCTACACCTTC.

On this clone: The same CDR3 also results from other DNA sequences found in this sample. The V call is TRBV3-1 (or the pseudogene TRBV3-2), the J call TRBJ1-5; 7 bases fit TRBD1. The ends lost 5 bases at V and 1 base at J; junction bases unmatched: 2. Germline CDR1 LGHDT, CDR2 YNNKEL (reference sequence). The CDR3 spans 14 residues. CDR3 in DNA: TGTGCCAGCAGCACAGGGGACAGCAATCAGCCCCAGCATTTT. Translated: CASSTGDSNQPQHF.

For this clone: The junction does not match germline at one end; this may be a read error. The chain carries TRBV6-5 and TRBJ1-1, with D perhaps TRBD1 (5 bases). The CDR3 has 16 amino acids. Looked up from germline, CDR1 is MNHEY and CDR2 is SVGAGI. The CDR3 nucleotides read TGTACCAGCAGTTGGGGACGTACGAGCGCGGGCACTGAAGCTTTCTTT. This codes for CTSSWGRTSAGTEAFF.

The rearrangement uses TRBV7-4 and TRBJ2-1, with D unresolved. Germline CDR1 SGHVT, CDR2 SQSDAQ. Trimming removed 3 bases at V and 8 bases at J, with 2 bases between. CDR3 length: 10 residues. The CDR3 sequence is CASSLDEQFF. CDR3 coding DNA: TGTGCCAGCAGCTTGGATGAGCAGTTCTTC.

V is TRBV5-4 and J is TRBJ2-5, with 9 bases matching TRBD2. The CDR3 length is 15 residues. Germline V gene data show CDR1 as SGHNT and CDR2 as YYREEE (reference sequence). The ends lost 0 bases at V and 2 bases at J; junction bases unmatched: 2. CDR3 loop: CASSLATSGQETQYF. The CDR3 region has the DNA TGTGCCAGCAGCTTGGCAACTAGCGGGCAAGAGACCCAGTACTTC.

The chain carries TRBV19 and TRBJ1-5; perhaps TRBD1 as D (5 bases). The CDR3 length is 12 residues. Germline V CDR1 and CDR2: LNHDA, SQIVND (reference sequence). Between the trimmed V and J ends, which lost 8 bases and 9 bases, there was a span of 14 bases. CDR3 nucleotides: TGTGCCAGTGGGGGGACGGGTGGGCCCCAGCATTTT. This translates into CASGGTGGPQHF.

This clone has a single count. V gene TRBV6-1 combines with J gene TRBJ2-1; D could derive from TRBD1 or TRBD2 (5 bases each). The CDR3 is made up of 17 amino acids. The V and J ends lost 2 bases and 0 bases respectively, with 14 bases between them. Germline assignment: CDR1 MNHNS and CDR2 SASEGT. This CDR3 reads CASSERGPSSSYNEQFF. CDR3 nucleotide sequence: TGTGCCAGCAGTGAAAGGGGACCCTCGAGCTCCTACAATGAGCAGTTCTTC.

The chain recombines TRBV30 with TRBJ1-1; possibly TRBD1 for D (5 bases). This CDR3 has 14 residues. V gave up 2 bases and J gave up 1 base, with 11 bases separating them. Germline V CDR1 and CDR2: GTSNPN, SVGIG (reference sequence). CDR3 protein: CAWSQLGRNTEAFF. CDR3 DNA: TGTGCCTGGAGTCAATTGGGACGGAACACTGAAGCTTTCTTT.

A few counts support this clone. This sequence joins TRBV13 and TRBJ1-2; TRBD1 matches at 11 bases. Germline V gives CDR1 PRHDT, CDR2 FYEKMQ (reference sequence). The CDR3 totals 15 residues. The J segment lost 4 bases and the V segment lost 5 bases, leaving 6 bases of the junction unmatched. The CDR3 sequence: CASSPGQGATYGYTF. The CDR3 DNA follows: TGTGCCAGCAGCCCCGGACAGGGGGCTACCTATGGCTACACCTTC.

The genes are TRBV6-1 and TRBJ1-3; tentative D call: TRBD1 (5 bases). CDR1 and CDR2 from the germline V gene are MNHNS and SASEGT. V was pared by 3 bases and J by 4 bases, with 13 bases between. CDR3 length equals 15 residues. This CDR3 is CASSDTSRDGNTIYF. Here the CDR3 DNA reads TGTGCCAGCAGTGACACGTCGAGGGACGGAAACACCATATATTTT.

The chain couples TRBV29-1 to TRBJ2-3; weak D call: TRBD1 (5 bases). The CDR3 loop spans 15 amino acids. The germline CDR1 and CDR2 sequences are SQVTM and ANQGSEA. Trimming stripped 3 bases from V and 0 bases from J, with 13 bases between. The CDR3, as DNA: TGCAGCGTTGAGGATACAGGCACTAGCACAGATACGCAGTATTTT. It specifies CSVEDTGTSTDTQYF.

This rearrangement joins TRBV30 to TRBJ1-3; tentative D call: TRBD1 (5 bases). V lost 6 bases, J lost 0 bases, and 9 bases lay in between. The CDR3 consists of 13 residues. Germline CDR1 GTSNPN, CDR2 SVGIG (reference sequence). Written as DNA, the CDR3 is TGTGCCTGTGACAGCGCCTCTGGAAACACCATATATTTT. This sequence encodes CACDSASGNTIYF.

This rearrangement joins TRBV10-3 to TRBJ2-7; D is unclear. This CDR3 spans 13 amino acids. The ends were cut back, 2 bases at V and 1 base at J, with 6 bases in the middle. CDR1 and CDR2 (germline): ENHRY, SYGVKD. CDR3 nucleotide sequence: TGTGCCATCAGTGAGGGTCCTTCCTACGAGCAGTACTTC. It encodes CAISEGPSYEQYF.

This clone has only one observation. J is TRBJ1-5 and V is TRBV3-1 (or the pseudogene TRBV3-2); no firm D call. Trimming shortened V by 0 bases and J by 6 bases, and 15 bases separated the two germline ends. The CDR3 spans 16 residues. Per the germline V gene, CDR1 is LGHDT and CDR2 is YNNKEL (reference sequence). CDR3 protein: CASSQEHINGGQPQHF. DNA of the CDR3: TGTGCCAGCAGCCAAGAGCACATCAACGGAGGTCAGCCCCAGCATTTT.

This clone has only a few counts. This sequence joins TRBV2 and TRBJ1-1; 8 bases map to TRBD1. Germline CDR1 reads SNHLY; CDR2 reads FYNNEI. The CDR3 covers 10 residues. The trim removed 6 bases at V and 11 bases at J, leaving 2 bases unmatched. Here the CDR3 reads CASSRDRAFF. CDR3 nucleotides: TGTGCCAGCAGCAGGGACAGGGCTTTCTTT. The whole variable domain, filled in from reference TRBV2 and TRBJ1-1, reads EPEVTQTPSHQVTQMGQEVILRCVPISNHLYFYWYRQILGQKVEFLVSFYNNEISEKSEIFDDQFSVERPDGSNFTLKIRSTKLEDSAMYFCASSRDRAFFGQGTRLTVV.